Listed below are T cell receptor beta chains from one sample, sequenced in a study of blood T cell repertoires in COVID-19. Repertoires were generated with immunoSEQ multiplex PCR, while TCRdb's copy carries only in-frame clones and drops some. Among some 250,000 clones listed, 85% to 90% were seen once. Sequencing was performed on PBMCs or T cells enriched from blood (not recorded which). The source is a young man who had recovered from COVID-19. Each CDR3 is given with its conserved first and last residue. The D gene is left open where the match is weak. The listing skips clone size in some rows; elsewhere it reads once, few, many or a size class.

v_call	j_call	d_call	clone_size	cdr3_nt	cdr3_aa
TRBV6-5	TRBJ1-1	TRBD1	.	TGTGCCAGCAGTCCAGGGGGCCGGGATGAAGCTTTCTTT	CASSPGGRDEAFF
TRBV5-1	TRBJ1-6	.	.	TGCGCCAGCAGCTTGGGTCCGTACGGGGAGTTAAACTTT	CASSLGPYGELNF
TRBV19	TRBJ2-1	TRBD2	.	TGTGCCAGCCGGGGGGAGGGCTCCTACAATGAGCAGTTCTTC	CASRGEGSYNEQFF
TRBV7-8	TRBJ2-7	TRBD2	.	TGTGCCAGCAGCGTAGGCCCTTCGGGGCGGGAGAGCTCCTACGAGCAGTACTTC	CASSVGPSGRESSYEQYF
TRBV7-2	TRBJ2-5	.	.	TGTGCCAGCAGCTCGGTCTTTCAAGAGACCCAGTACTTC	CASSSVFQETQYF
TRBV11-2	TRBJ2-3	TRBD2	.	TGTGCCAGCAGTCCCTGGACTAGCAGCACAGATACGCAGTATTTT	CASSPWTSSTDTQYF
TRBV28	TRBJ2-7	TRBD1	.	TGTGCCAGCAGTCAAGGGACAGGGGTCTCCTACGAGCAGTACTTC	CASSQGTGVSYEQYF
TRBV5-1	TRBJ1-1	.	few	TGCGCCAGCAGTCCACTCACGACCCAGCTCGGGTCTTTCTTT	CASSPLTTQLGSFF
TRBV6-5	TRBJ2-7	.	.	TGTGCCAGCAGCTACTCGGTGGGGGGGGCCTCCTACGAGCAGTACTTC	CASSYSVGGASYEQYF
TRBV5-1	TRBJ2-1	TRBD2	.	TGCGCCAGCAGCTATTCTAGCGGGGAGGGCAATGAGCAGTTCTTC	CASSYSSGEGNEQFF
TRBV5-1	TRBJ2-3	TRBD2	.	TGCGCCAGCACCGCGGGAGAGTCTTTCGCAGATACGCAGTATTTT	CASTAGESFADTQYF
TRBV10-2	TRBJ2-2	TRBD2	.	TGCGCCAGCAGACTAGCGGGGAACACCGGGGAGCTGTTTTTT	CASRLAGNTGELFF
TRBV18	TRBJ2-5	TRBD2	.	TGTGCCAGCTCACCACTAGCGCTAGCGGACACCCAAGAGACCCAGTACTTC	CASSPLALADTQETQYF
TRBV11-3	TRBJ1-2	TRBD1	.	TGTGCCAGCAGCTTAAAAAGGACAGGGAACTATGGCTACACCTTC	CASSLKRTGNYGYTF
TRBV5-1	TRBJ1-6	TRBD1	.	TGCGCCAGCAGCGCGACGTCAGGGGGACCCTATAATTCACCCCTCCACTTT	CASSATSGGPYNSPLHF
TRBV7-9	TRBJ1-1	.	.	TGTGCCAGCAGTAGTCTAGTGAACACTGAAGCTTTCTTT	CASSSLVNTEAFF
TRBV27	TRBJ2-3	TRBD1	.	TGTGCCAGTAGGACAGGCCCCCCAGATACGCAGTATTTT	CASRTGPPDTQYF
TRBV5-3	TRBJ2-7	TRBD2	.	TGTGCCAATAATCTAGCGGGAGGGCACCACGAGCAGTACTTC	CANNLAGGHHEQYF
TRBV6-5	TRBJ1-5	TRBD1	few	TGTGCCAGCACCTTACAGGGGGCGAATCAGCCCCAGCATTTT	CASTLQGANQPQHF
TRBV7-6	TRBJ2-5	TRBD2	few	TGTGCCAGCAGTTCGGGGGGGCGAGAGACCCAGTACTTC	CASSSGGRETQYF
TRBV15	TRBJ1-2	TRBD1	few	TGTGCCACCAGCGTCGGGCAGGGGGAAAAGAACCACTATGGCTACACCTTC	CATSVGQGEKNHYGYTF
TRBV3-1/TRBV3-2	TRBJ2-3	TRBD2	.	TGTGCCAGCAGCTACGACCTCCAACTAGCGGGGGGCACAGATACGCAGTATTTT	CASSYDLQLAGGTDTQYF
TRBV14	TRBJ1-5	.	.	TGTGCCAGCAGCCAAGATTGGGACAATTATCAGCCCCAGCATTTT	CASSQDWDNYQPQHF
TRBV7-8	TRBJ2-2	.	.	TGTGCCAGCAATCTTGGTTGGGCCCTCGGGGAGCTGTTTTTT	CASNLGWALGELFF
TRBV7-8	TRBJ1-2	TRBD1	.	TGTGCCAGCAGCTTAGTCCCAGGGGGCAGTGGCTACACCTTC	CASSLVPGGSGYTF
TRBV5-1	TRBJ1-2	TRBD1	once	TGCGCCAGCAGCTTACCGGGACAGGGGGTTAGCTATGGCTACACCTTC	CASSLPGQGVSYGYTF
TRBV12-3/TRBV12-4	TRBJ1-4	.	.	TGTGCCAGCAGTTTAGGAGAGGAAAAACTGTTTTTT	CASSLGEEKLFF
TRBV28	TRBJ2-7	TRBD2	.	TGTGCCAGCAGTTTATGGACTAGCGGAGCCTACGAGCAGTACTTC	CASSLWTSGAYEQYF
TRBV30	TRBJ1-3	.	.	TGTGCCTGGAGTGGAGGGCATGGAAACACCATATATTTT	CAWSGGHGNTIYF
TRBV6-5	TRBJ2-3	.	once	TGTGCCAGCAGCCTGTCGGGAGATACGCAGTATTTT	CASSLSGDTQYF
TRBV6-5	TRBJ2-5	.	.	TGTGCCAGCAGTCGGACTAACCCGACGGAGACCCAGTACTTC	CASSRTNPTETQYF
TRBV28	TRBJ1-1	TRBD1	few	TGTGCCAGCCCTCCTCCGACCGGGACAGGCCGTTGGAACACTGAAGCTTTCTTT	CASPPPTGTGRWNTEAFF
TRBV28	TRBJ1-2	TRBD1	.	TGTGCCAGCGCCTTTGGGACAGGGAGGAATGGCTACACCTTC	CASAFGTGRNGYTF
TRBV7-8	TRBJ1-2	.	.	TGTGCCAGCAGCTTAGTCGGCAGGGTGGCCTACACCTTC	CASSLVGRVAYTF
TRBV30	TRBJ2-1	TRBD2	.	TGTGCCCTCGAACGGGAGGGCCCAAATGAGCAGTTCTTC	CALEREGPNEQFF
TRBV3-1/TRBV3-2	TRBJ2-1	.	.	TGTGCCAGCAGTCCGGGACAACCGACCTACAATGAGCAGTTCTTC	CASSPGQPTYNEQFF
TRBV18	TRBJ1-5	.	.	TGTGCCAGCTCAGCACTACAATCCCTGTCTAGCAATCAGCCCCAGCATTTT	CASSALQSLSSNQPQHF
TRBV12-5	TRBJ2-7	.	.	TGTGCTAGTGGTTCTGCCGGGTTTGACGAGCAGTACTTC	CASGSAGFDEQYF
TRBV10-2	TRBJ1-5	TRBD1	.	TGCGCCAGCAGTGATGCCAGGGGGAGAGGTCAGCCCCAGCATTTT	CASSDARGRGQPQHF
TRBV30	TRBJ1-5	.	.	TGTGCATTGACCGACGGGGGCAATCAGCCCCAGCATTTT	CALTDGGNQPQHF
TRBV2	TRBJ2-3	TRBD2	.	TGTGCCAGCAGGGACTGGGACTACACAGATACGCAGTATTTT	CASRDWDYTDTQYF
TRBV4-1	TRBJ2-1	.	.	TGCGCCAGCAGCCCGTTAAAACTAGGTAATGAGCAGTTCTTC	CASSPLKLGNEQFF
TRBV5-6	TRBJ2-7	TRBD2	.	TGTGCCAGCAGCGGGACTAGCGGGAGCCTGGCGCGTCAGTACTTC	CASSGTSGSLARQYF
TRBV18	TRBJ2-5	.	once	TGTGCCAGCTCACCCCAGTACCAAGAGACCCAGTACTTC	CASSPQYQETQYF
TRBV27	TRBJ1-1	TRBD1	once	TGTGCCAGCAGAACACCGGGACAGGGCGCTGAAGCTTTCTTT	CASRTPGQGAEAFF
TRBV4-2	TRBJ2-1	TRBD2	.	TGTGCCAGCAGCCAAGGGACTAGCGGGAGGGCCTACAATGAGCAGTTCTTC	CASSQGTSGRAYNEQFF